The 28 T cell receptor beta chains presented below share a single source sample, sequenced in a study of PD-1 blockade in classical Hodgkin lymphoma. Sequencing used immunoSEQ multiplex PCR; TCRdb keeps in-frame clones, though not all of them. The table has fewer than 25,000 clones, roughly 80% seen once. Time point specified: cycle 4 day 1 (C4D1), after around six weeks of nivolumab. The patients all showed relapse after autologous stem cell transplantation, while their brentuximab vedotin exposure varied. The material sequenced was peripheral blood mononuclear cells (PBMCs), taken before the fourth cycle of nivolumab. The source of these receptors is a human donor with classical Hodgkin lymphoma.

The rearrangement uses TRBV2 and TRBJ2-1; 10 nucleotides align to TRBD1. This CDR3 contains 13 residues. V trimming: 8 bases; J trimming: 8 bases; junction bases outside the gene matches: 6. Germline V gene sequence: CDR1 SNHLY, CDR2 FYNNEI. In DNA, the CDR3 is TGTGCCAGCGACCGGACAGGGGGGCATGAGCAGTTCTTC. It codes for CASDRTGGHEQFF.

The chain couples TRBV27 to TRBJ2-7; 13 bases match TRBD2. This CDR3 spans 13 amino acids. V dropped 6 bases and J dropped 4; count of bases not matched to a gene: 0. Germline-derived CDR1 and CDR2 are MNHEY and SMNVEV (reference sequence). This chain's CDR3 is CASRLAGGYEQYF. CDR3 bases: TGTGCCAGCAGACTAGCGGGAGGGTACGAGCAGTACTTC.

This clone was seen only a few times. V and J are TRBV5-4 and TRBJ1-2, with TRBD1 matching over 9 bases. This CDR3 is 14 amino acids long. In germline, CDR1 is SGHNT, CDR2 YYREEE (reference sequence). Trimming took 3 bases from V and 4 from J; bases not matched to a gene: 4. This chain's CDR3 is CASSSGQGVYGYTF. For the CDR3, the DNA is TGTGCCAGCAGCTCGGGACAGGGAGTCTATGGCTACACCTTC.

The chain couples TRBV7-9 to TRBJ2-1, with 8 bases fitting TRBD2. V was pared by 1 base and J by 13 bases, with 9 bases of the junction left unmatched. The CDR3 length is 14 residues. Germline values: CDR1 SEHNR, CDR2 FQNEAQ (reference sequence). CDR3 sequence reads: CASSLEYERGKQFF. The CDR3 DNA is TGTGCCAGCAGCTTAGAATACGAGCGGGGGAAACAGTTCTTC.

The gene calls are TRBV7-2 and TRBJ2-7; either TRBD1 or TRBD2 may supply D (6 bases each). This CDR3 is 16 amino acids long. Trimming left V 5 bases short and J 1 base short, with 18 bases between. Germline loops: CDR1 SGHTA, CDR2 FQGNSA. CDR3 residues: CASSPASRGASYEQYF. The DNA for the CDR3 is TGTGCCAGCAGCCCTGCTAGTAGGGGGGCGTCCTACGAGCAGTACTTC. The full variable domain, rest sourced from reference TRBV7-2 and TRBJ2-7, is GAGVSQSPSNKVTEKGKDVELRCDPISGHTALYWYRQSLGQGLEFLIYFQGNSAPDKSGLPSDRFSAERTGGSVSTLTIQRTQQEDSAVYLCASSPASRGASYEQYFGPGTRLTVT.

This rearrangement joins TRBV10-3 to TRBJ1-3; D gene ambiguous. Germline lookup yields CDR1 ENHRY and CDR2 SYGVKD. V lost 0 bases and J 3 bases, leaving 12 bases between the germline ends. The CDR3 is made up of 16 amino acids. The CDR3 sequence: CAISESPKALGNTIYF. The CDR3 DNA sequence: TGTGCCATCAGTGAGTCTCCCAAGGCACTTGGAAACACCATATATTTT.

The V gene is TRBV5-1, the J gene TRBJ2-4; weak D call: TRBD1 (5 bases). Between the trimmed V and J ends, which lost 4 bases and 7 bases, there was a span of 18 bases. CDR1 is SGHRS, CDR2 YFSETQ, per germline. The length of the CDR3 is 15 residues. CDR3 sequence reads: CASSNLDPGLNIQYF. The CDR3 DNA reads TGCGCCAGCAGCAATCTGGATCCAGGGCTTAACATTCAGTACTTC. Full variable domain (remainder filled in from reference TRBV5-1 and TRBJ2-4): KAGVTQTPRYLIKTRGQQVTLSCSPISGHRSVSWYQQTPGQGLQFLFEYFSETQRNKGNFPGRFSGRQFSNSRSEMNVSTLELGDSALYLCASSNLDPGLNIQYFGAGTRLSVL.

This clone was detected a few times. The CDR3 DNA reads TGTGCCAGCAGCTTCAGGACAGCGAACACCGGGGAGCTGTTTTTT. Translated, it gives CASSFRTANTGELFF. The V and J genes are TRBV7-9 and TRBJ2-2; a weak D match, TRBD1 (6 bases). The CDR3 extends over 15 amino acids. Germline V gene sequence: CDR1 SEHNR, CDR2 FQNEAQ (reference sequence). V lost 3 bases and J lost 0, with 8 bases in between.

CDR3 nucleotide sequence: TGTGCCAGCAGCGTAGAAGCGGGAGGAGGTACGGAAGAGACCCAGTACTTC. Translated, it gives CASSVEAGGGTEETQYF. The rearrangement links TRBV9 to TRBJ2-5; 9 nucleotides line up with TRBD2. The length of the CDR3 is 17 residues. CDR1 and CDR2 from the germline V gene are SGDLS and YYNGEE. After removal of 0 bases from V and 3 bases from J, the junction contained 9 bases not matched to a gene.

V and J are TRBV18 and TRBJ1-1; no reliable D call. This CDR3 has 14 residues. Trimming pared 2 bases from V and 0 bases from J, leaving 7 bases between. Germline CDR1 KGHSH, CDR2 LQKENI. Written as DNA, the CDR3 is TGTGCCAGCTCACCAATAAATTTGAACACTGAAGCTTTCTTT. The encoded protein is CASSPINLNTEAFF.

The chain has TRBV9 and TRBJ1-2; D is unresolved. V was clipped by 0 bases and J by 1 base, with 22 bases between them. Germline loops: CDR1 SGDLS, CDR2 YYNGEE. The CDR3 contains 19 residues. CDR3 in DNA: TGTGCCAGCAGCGTAGGACCGGGTCAGCCTCAGATTTATAACTATGGCTACACCTTC. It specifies CASSVGPGQPQIYNYGYTF.

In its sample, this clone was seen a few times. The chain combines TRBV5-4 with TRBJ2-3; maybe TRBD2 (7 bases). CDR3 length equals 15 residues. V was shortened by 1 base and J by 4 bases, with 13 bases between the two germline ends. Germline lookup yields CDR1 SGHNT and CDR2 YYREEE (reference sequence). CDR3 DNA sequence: TGTGCCAGCAGCTTGAGGGGGGGGGCGGCAGATACGCAGTATTTT. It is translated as CASSLRGGAADTQYF.

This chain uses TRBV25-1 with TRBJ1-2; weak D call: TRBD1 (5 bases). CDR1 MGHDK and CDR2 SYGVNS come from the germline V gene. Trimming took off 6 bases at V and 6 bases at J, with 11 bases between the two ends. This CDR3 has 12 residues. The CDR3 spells CASSAQGDGYTF. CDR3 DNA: TGTGCCAGCAGCGCGCAGGGAGATGGCTACACCTTC.

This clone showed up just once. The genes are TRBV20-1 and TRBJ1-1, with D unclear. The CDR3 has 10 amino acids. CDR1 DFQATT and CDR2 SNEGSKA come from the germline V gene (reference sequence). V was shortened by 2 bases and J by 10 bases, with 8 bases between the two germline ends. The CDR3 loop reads CSARLWGAFF. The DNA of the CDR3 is TGCAGTGCTAGATTGTGGGGAGCTTTCTTT.

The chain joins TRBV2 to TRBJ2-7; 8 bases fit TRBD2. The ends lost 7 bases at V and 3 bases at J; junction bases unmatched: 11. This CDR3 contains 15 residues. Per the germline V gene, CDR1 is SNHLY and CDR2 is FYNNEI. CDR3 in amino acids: CASIARLAGRYEQYF. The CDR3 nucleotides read TGTGCCAGCATCGCCCGGCTAGCGGGCCGCTACGAGCAGTACTTC.

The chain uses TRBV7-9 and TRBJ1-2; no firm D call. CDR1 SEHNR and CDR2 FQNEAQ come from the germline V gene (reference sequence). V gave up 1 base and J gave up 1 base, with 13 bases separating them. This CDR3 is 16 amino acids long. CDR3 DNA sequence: TGTGCCAGCAGCTTAGGAAGGGAAGGAGTTAACTATGGCTACACCTTC. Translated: CASSLGREGVNYGYTF.

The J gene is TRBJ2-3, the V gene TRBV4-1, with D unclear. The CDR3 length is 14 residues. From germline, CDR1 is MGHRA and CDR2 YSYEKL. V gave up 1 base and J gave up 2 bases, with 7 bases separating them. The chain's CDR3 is CASSQGPSTDTQYF. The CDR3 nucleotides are TGCGCCAGCAGCCAAGGACCATCCACAGATACGCAGTATTTT.

The CDR3 here is CASSPGGQGKSPLHF. The DNA of the CDR3 is TGTGCCAGCAGCCCCGGGGGACAGGGAAAATCACCCCTCCACTTT. V and J are TRBV6-5 and TRBJ1-6; TRBD1 aligns across 9 bases. The CDR3 spans 15 residues. Germline CDR1 reads MNHEY; CDR2 reads SVGAGI. The V segment lost 6 bases and the J segment 10 bases; nucleotides outside the gene matches: 10.

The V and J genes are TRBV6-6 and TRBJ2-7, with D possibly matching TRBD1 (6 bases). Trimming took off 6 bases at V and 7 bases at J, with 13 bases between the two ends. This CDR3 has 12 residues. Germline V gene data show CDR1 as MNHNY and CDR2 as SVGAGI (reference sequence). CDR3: CASRNREWEQYF. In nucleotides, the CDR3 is TGTGCCAGCAGGAACAGGGAATGGGAGCAGTACTTC.

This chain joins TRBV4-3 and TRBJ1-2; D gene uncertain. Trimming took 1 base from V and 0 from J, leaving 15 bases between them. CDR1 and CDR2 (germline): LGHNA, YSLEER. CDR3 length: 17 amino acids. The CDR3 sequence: CASSQGRQRPSNYGYTF. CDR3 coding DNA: TGCGCCAGCAGCCAAGGGCGGCAGCGACCCTCTAACTATGGCTACACCTTC.

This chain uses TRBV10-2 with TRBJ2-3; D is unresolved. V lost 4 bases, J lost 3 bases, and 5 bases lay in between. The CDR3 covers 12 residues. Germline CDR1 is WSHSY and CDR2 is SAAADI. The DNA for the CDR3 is TGCGCCAGCAGTGGAGCTACAGATACGCAGTATTTT. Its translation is CASSGATDTQYF.

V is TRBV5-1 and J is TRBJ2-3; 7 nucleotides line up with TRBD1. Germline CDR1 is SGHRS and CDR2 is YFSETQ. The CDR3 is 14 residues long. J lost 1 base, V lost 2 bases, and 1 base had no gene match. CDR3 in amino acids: CASSFGTGTDTQYF. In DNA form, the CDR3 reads TGCGCCAGCAGCTTTGGGACAGGCACAGATACGCAGTATTTT.

CDR3 region: CASSEVGTDPYEQYF. In DNA, the CDR3 is TGTGCCAGCAGTGAAGTGGGGACAGATCCCTACGAGCAGTACTTC. The genes are TRBV2 and TRBJ2-7, with 7 bases lining up with TRBD1. The ends lost 1 base at V and 2 bases at J; junction bases unmatched: 5. Germline V gene data show CDR1 as SNHLY and CDR2 as FYNNEI. The CDR3 covers 15 residues.

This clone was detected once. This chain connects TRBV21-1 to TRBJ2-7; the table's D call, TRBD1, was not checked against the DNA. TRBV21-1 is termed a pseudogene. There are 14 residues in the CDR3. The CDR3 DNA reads TGTGCCAGCGGTCAGGGCAGGGGGCTTTACGAGCAGTACTTC. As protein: CASGQGRGLYEQYF.

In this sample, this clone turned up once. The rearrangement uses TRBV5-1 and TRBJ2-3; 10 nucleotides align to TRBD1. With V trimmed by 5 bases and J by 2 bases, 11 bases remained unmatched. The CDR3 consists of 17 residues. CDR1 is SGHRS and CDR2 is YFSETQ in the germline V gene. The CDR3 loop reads CASRGGQGGPHTDTQYF. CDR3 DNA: TGCGCCAGCAGGGGCGGACAGGGGGGACCCCACACAGATACGCAGTATTTT.

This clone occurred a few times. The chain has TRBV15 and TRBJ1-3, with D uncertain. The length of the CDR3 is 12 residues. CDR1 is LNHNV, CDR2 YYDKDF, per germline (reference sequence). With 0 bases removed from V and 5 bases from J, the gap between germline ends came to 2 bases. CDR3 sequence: CATSRDRNTIYF. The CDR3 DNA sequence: TGTGCCACCAGCAGAGATCGAAACACCATATATTTT.

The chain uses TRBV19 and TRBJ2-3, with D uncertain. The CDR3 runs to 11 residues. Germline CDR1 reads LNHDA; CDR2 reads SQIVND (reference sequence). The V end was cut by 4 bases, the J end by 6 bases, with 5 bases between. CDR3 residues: CASSRRDTQYF. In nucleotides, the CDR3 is TGTGCCAGTAGTAGGCGGGATACGCAGTATTTT. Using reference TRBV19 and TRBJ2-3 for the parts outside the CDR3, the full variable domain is DGGITQSPKYLFRKEGQNVTLSCEQNLNHDAMYWYRQDPGQGLRLIYYSQIVNDFQKGDIAEGYSVSREKKESFPLTVTSAQKNPTAFYLCASSRRDTQYFGPGTRLTVL.

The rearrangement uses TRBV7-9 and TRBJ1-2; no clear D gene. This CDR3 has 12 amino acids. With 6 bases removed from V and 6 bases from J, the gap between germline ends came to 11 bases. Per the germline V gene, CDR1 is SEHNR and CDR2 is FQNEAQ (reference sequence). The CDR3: CASRVSVDGYTF. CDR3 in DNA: TGTGCCAGCAGAGTCTCAGTGGATGGCTACACCTTC. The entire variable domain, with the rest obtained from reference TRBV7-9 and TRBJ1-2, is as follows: DTGVSQNPRHKITKRGQNVTFRCDPISEHNRLYWYRQTLGQGPEFLTYFQNEAQLEKSRLLSDRFSAERPKGSFSTLEIQRTEQGDSAMYLCASRVSVDGYTFGSGTRLTVV.